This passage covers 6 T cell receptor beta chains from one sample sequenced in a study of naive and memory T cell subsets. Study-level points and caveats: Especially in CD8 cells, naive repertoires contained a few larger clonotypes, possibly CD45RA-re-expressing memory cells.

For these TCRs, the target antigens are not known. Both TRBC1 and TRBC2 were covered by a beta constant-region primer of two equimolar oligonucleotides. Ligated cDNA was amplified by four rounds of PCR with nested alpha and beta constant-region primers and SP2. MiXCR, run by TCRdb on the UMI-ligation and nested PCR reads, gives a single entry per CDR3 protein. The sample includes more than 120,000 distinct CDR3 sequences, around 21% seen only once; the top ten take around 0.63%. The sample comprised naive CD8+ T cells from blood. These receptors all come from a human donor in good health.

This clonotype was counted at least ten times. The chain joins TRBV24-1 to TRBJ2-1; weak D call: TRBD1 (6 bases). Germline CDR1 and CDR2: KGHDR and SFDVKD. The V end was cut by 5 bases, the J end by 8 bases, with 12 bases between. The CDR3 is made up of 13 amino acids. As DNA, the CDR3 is TGTGCCACCAGTGTAGGTGGGGGCGATGAGCAGTTCTTC. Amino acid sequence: CATSVGGGDEQFF.

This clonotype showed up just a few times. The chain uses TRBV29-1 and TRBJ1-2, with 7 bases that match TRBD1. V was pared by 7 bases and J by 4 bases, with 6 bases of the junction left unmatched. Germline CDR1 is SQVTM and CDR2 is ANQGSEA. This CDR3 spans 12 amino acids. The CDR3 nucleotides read TGCAGCGCGGTGGGACAGAGCTATGGCTACACCTTC. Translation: CSAVGQSYGYTF.

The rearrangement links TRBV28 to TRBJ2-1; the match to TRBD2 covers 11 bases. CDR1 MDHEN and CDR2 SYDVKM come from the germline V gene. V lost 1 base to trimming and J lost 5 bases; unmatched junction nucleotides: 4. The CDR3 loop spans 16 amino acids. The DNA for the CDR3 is TGTGCCAGCAGTTTATTTACTAGCGGGAGTAACAATGAGCAGTTCTTC. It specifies CASSLFTSGSNNEQFF. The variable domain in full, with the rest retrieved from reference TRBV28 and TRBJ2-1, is DVKVTQSSRYLVKRTGEKVFLECVQDMDHENMFWYRQDPGLGLRLIYFSYDVKMKEKGDIPEGYSVSREKKERFSLILESASTNQTSMYLCASSLFTSGSNNEQFFGPGTRLTVL.

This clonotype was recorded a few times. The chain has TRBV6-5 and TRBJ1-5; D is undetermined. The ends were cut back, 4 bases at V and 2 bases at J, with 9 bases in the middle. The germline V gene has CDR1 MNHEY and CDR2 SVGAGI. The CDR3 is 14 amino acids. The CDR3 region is CASSSAGGNQPQHF. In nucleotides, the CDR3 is TGTGCCAGCAGTTCGGCTGGGGGCAATCAGCCCCAGCATTTT.

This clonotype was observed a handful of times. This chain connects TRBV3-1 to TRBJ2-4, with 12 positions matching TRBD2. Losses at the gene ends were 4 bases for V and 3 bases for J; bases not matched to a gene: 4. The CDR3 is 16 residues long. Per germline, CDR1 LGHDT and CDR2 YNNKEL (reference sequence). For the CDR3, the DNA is TGTGCCAGCAGCCGAAGACTAGCGGGAGACAAAAACATTCAGTACTTC. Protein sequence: CASSRRLAGDKNIQYF.

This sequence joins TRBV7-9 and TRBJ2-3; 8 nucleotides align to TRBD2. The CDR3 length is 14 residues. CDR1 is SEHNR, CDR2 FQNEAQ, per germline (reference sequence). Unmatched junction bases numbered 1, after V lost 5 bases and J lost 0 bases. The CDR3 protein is CASSRGGSTDTQYF. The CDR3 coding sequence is TGTGCCAGCAGCCGGGGGGGTAGCACAGATACGCAGTATTTT.